This T cell receptor (beta chain) came from a study of immune cell composition in non-small cell lung cancer. Study-level results: Overall clonality, unlike maximal tumour-associated clone frequency, did not predict TIL reactivity. Squamous carcinomas (approximately 75%) more often had tumour-associated clones >0.5% than adenocarcinomas (roughly 33%).

DNA was extracted from unsorted cell suspensions stored frozen. Looked up from germline, CDR1 is KGHSH and CDR2 is LQKENI. Trimming removed 3 bases from V and 0 bases from J; junction bases left unmatched: 11. This CDR3 spans 18 amino acids. This table comes from immunoSEQ multiplex PCR, and its TCRdb copy is limited to in-frame clones, with some not included. Of about 3,000 clones in the sample, under 75% were seen once. Comment on this clone: Its antigen is unidentified.

This receptor was obtained from a human donor with non-small cell lung cancer. The chain links TRBV18 to TRBJ2-4; TRBD1 aligns across 7 bases. What was sequenced was lung tumor tissue. The CDR3 nucleotides read TGTGCCAGCTCACCGTTCTCCGGGACAGCGTCAGCCAAAAACATTCAGTACTTC. Translated, it gives CASSPFSGTASAKNIQYF.